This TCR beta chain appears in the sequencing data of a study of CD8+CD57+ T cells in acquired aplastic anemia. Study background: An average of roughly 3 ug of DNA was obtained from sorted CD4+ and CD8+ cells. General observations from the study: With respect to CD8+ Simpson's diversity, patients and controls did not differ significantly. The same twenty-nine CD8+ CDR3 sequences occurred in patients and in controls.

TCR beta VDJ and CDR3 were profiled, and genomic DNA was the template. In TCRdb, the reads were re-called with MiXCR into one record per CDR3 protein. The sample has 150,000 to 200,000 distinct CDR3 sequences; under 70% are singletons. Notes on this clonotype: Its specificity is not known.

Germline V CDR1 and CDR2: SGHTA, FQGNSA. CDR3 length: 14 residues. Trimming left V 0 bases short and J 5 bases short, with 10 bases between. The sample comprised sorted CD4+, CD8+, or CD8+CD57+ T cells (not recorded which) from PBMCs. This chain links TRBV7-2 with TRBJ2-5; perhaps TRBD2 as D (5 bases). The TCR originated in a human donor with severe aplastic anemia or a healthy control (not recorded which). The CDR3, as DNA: TGTGCCAGCAGCTTAGCGGCGGGTGCGGAGACCCAGTACTTC. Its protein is CASSLAAGAETQYF.